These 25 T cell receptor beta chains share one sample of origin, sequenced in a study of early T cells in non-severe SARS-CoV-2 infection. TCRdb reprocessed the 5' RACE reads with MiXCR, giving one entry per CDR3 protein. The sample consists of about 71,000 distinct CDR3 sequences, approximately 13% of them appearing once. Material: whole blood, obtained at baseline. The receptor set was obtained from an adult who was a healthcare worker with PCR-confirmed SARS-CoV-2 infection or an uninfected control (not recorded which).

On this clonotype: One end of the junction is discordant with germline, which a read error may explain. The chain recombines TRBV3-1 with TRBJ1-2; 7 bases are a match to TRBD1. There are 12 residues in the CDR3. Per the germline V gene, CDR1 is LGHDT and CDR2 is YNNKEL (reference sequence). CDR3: CASSQAGDRVTF. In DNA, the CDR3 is TGTGCCAGCAGCCAAGCCGGCGACAGGGTAACGTTC.

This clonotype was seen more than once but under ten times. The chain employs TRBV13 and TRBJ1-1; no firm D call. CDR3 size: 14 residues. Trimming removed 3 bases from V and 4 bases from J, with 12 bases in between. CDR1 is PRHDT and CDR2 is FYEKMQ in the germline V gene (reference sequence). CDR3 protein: CASSFLGKSTEAFF. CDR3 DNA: TGTGCCAGCAGCTTCCTAGGGAAGAGCACTGAAGCTTTCTTT. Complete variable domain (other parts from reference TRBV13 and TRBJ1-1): AAGVIQSPRHLIKEKRETATLKCYPIPRHDTVYWYQQGPGQDPQFLISFYEKMQSDKGSIPDRFSAQQFSDYHSELNMSSLELGDSALYFCASSFLGKSTEAFFGQGTRLTVV.

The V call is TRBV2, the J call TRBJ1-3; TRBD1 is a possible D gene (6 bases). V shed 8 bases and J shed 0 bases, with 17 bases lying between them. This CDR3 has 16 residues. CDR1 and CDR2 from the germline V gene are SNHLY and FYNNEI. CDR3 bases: TGTGCCAGCTCCCGAGGGGGGTCGCCCTCTGGAAACACCATATATTTT. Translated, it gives CASSRGGSPSGNTIYF.

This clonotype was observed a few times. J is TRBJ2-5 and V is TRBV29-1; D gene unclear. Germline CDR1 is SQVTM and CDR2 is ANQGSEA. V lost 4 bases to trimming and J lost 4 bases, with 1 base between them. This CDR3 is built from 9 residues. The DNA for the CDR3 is TGCAGCGTTGGAGAGACCCAGTACTTC. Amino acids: CSVGETQYF.

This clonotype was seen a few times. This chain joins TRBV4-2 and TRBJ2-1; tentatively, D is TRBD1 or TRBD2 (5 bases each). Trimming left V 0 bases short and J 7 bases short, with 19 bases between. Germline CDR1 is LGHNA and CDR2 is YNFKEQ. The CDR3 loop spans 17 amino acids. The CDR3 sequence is CASSQDGDPKRLNEQFF. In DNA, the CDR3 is TGTGCCAGCAGCCAAGATGGGGACCCGAAGAGACTAAATGAGCAGTTCTTC.

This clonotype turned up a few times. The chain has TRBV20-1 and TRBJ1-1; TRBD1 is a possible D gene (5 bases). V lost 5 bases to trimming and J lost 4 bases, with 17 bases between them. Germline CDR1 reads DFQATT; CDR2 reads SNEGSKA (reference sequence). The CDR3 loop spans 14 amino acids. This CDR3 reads CSAQRGSGGTEAFF. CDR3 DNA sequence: TGCAGTGCTCAGAGGGGCTCTGGGGGCACTGAAGCTTTCTTT.

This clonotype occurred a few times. As DNA, the CDR3 is TGTGCCATCAGTAAGAGGGGGCCGGGACAGGGCTACACCGGGGAGCTGTTTTTT. Its translation is CAISKRGPGQGYTGELFF. The chain links TRBV10-3 to TRBJ2-2; 9 nucleotides match TRBD1. The CDR3 consists of 18 residues. The V segment lost 5 bases and the J segment 3 bases; nucleotides outside the gene matches: 13. Germline values: CDR1 ENHRY, CDR2 SYGVKD.

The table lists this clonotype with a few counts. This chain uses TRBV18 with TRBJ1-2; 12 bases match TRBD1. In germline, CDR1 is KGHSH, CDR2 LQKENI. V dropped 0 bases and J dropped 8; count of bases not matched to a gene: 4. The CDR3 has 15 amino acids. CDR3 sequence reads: CASSPPGQGARGYTF. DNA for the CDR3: TGTGCCAGCTCACCACCGGGACAGGGGGCTCGGGGCTACACCTTC.

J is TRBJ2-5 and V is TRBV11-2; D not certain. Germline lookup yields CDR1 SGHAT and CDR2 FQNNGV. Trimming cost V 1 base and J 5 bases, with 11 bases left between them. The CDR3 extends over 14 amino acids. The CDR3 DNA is TGTGCCAGCAGCTTAGCAAATGGAATCGAGACCCAGTACTTC. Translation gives CASSLANGIETQYF.

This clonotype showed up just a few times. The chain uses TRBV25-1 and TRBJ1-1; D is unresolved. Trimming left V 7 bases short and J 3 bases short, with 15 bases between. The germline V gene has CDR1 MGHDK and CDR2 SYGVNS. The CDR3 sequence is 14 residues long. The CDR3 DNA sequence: TGTGCCAGCACCCCCCGATCACTACACACTGAAGCTTTCTTT. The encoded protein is CASTPRSLHTEAFF.

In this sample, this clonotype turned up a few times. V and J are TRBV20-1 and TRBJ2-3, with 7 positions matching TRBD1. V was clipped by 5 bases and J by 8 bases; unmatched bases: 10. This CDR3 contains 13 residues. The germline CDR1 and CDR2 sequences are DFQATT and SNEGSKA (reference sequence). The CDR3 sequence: CSAEISRGSTQYF. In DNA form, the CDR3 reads TGCAGTGCTGAAATCTCCAGGGGGAGTACGCAGTATTTT.

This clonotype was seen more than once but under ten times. CDR3 bases: TGTGCCAGCAGGGAAAGCGGGACTTTTGACAGAGTCAAGGTGCAGTTCTTC. As protein: CASRESGTFDRVKVQFF. The V call is TRBV11-2, the J call TRBJ2-1; the match to TRBD2 covers 7 bases. CDR3 size: 17 residues. The V gene's germline CDR1 is SGHAT and CDR2 FQNNGV. The J segment lost 12 bases and the V segment lost 6 bases, leaving 23 bases of the junction unmatched.

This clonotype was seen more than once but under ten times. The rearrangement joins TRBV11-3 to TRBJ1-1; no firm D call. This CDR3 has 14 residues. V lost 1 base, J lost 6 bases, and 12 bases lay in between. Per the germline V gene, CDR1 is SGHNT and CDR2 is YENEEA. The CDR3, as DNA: TGTGCCAGCAGCTTAGCTTGGCTGGCCCCTGAAGCTTTCTTT. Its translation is CASSLAWLAPEAFF.

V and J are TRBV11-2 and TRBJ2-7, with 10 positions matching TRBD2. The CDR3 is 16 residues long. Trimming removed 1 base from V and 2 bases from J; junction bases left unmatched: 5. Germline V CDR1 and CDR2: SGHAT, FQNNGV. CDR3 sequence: CASSLGFSGGAYEQYF. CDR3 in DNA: TGTGCCAGCAGCTTAGGTTTCAGCGGGGGGGCCTACGAGCAGTACTTC.

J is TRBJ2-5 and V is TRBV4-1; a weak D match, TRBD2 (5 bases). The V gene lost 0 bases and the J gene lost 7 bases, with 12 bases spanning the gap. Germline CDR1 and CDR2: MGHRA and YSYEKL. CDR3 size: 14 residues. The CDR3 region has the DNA TGCGCCAGCAGCCAAGATAACTCCCGGGGGACCCAGTACTTC. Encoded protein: CASSQDNSRGTQYF.

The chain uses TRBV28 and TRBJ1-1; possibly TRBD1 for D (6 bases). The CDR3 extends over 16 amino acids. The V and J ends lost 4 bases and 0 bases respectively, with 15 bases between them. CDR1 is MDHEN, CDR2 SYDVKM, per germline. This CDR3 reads CASSSAGTGLNTEAFF. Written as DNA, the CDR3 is TGTGCCAGCAGTTCCGCAGGCACAGGGTTGAACACTGAAGCTTTCTTT.

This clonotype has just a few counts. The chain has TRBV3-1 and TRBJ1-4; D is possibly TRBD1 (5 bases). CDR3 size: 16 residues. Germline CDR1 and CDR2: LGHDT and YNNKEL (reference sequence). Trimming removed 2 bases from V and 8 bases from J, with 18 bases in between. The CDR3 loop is CASSQSGSRGAEKLFF. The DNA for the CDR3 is TGTGCCAGCAGCCAAAGTGGTTCCCGCGGGGCAGAAAAACTGTTTTTT.

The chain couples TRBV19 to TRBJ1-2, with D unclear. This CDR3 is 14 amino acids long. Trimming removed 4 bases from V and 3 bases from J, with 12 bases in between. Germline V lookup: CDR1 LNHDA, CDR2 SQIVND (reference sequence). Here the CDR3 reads CASSRSGRYYGYTF. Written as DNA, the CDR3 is TGTGCCAGTAGTAGGAGCGGCCGCTACTATGGCTACACCTTC.

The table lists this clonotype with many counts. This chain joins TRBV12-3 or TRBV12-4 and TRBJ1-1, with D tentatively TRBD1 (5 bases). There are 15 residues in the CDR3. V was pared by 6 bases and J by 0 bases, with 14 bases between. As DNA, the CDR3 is TGTGCCAGCAGGATCACAGGACCTTTGAACACTGAAGCTTTCTTT. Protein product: CASRITGPLNTEAFF.

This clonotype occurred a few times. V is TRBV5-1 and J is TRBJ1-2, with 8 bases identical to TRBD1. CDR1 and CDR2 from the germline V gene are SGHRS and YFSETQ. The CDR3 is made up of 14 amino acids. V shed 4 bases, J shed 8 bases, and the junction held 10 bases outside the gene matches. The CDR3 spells CASSTGQEEKGYTF. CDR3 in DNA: TGCGCCAGCAGCACGGGACAGGAAGAGAAGGGCTACACCTTC.

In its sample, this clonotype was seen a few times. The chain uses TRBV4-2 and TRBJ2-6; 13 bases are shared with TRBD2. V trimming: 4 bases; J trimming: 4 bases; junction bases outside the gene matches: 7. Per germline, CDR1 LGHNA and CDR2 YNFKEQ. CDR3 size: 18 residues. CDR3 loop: CASSLGLAGVTGANVLTF. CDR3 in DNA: TGTGCCAGCAGCCTAGGACTAGCGGGGGTCACCGGGGCCAACGTCCTGACTTTC.

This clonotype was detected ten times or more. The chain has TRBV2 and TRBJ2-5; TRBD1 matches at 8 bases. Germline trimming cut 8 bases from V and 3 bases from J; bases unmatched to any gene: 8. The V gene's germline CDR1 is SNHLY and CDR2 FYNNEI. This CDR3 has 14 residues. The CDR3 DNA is TGTGCCAGCCTAAGGGACAGGACAGAAGAGACCCAGTACTTC. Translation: CASLRDRTEETQYF.

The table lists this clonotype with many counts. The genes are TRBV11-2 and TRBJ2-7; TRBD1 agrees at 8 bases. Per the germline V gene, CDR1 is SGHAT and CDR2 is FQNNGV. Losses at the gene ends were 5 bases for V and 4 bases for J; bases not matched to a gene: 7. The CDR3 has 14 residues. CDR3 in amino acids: CASSGGTGTYEQYF. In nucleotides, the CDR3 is TGTGCCAGCAGCGGCGGGACAGGCACATACGAGCAGTACTTC.

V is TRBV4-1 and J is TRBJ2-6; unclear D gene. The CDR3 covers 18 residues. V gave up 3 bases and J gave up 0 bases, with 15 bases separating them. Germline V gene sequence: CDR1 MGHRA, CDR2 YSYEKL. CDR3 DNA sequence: TGCGCCAGCAGCCAGCCGGTCTTCGGACCCTCTGGGGCCAACGTCCTGACTTTC. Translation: CASSQPVFGPSGANVLTF.

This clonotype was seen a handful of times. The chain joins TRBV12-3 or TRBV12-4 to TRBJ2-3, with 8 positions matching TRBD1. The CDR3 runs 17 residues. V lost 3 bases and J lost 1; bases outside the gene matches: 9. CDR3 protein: CASSFRRQGSRTDTQYF. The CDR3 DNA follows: TGTGCCAGCAGTTTCCGAAGACAGGGGTCGCGCACAGATACGCAGTATTTT.